The 28 T cell receptor beta chains reported below all come from one sample, sequenced in a study of human T cells and chemical hapten exposure. The sample's time point: patch test 3, about 24 weeks after DPC sensitization. Treatment indicated: therapeutic diphenylcyclopropenone sensitization with weekly scalp DPC. MiXCR, applied by TCRdb to the RACE reads, yields one record per CDR3 protein. This sample has 50,000 to 60,000 distinct CDR3 sequences, with around 12% found just once. This specimen was whole blood, taken in connection with sensitization to the hapten diphenylcyclopropenone (DPC). Receptors were obtained from a young man with alopecia areata. Some clones in this sample may be carry-over from other donors' samples.

This clonotype came up a few times. The rearrangement joins TRBV7-2 to TRBJ2-7, with 7 bases lining up with TRBD2. The CDR3 has 17 amino acids. J lost 0 bases, V lost 3 bases, and 11 bases had no gene match. Germline values: CDR1 SGHTA, CDR2 FQGNSA. For the CDR3, the DNA is TGTGCCAGCAGCTTGGGCAGGAGCAGCGGGGTCTCCTACGAGCAGTACTTC. Translating gives CASSLGRSSGVSYEQYF.

The CDR3 loop reads CASSLFLGNTGELFF. CDR3 DNA: TGTGCCAGCAGTTTATTCTTGGGAAACACCGGGGAGCTGTTTTTT. V usage is TRBV12-3 or TRBV12-4 and J usage is TRBJ2-2, with D hard to call. The CDR3 runs 15 residues. Trimming pared 2 bases from V and 2 bases from J, leaving 9 bases between.

In its sample, this clonotype was seen a few times. The chain joins TRBV29-1 to TRBJ2-5; 10 bases fit TRBD2. This CDR3 is built from 15 residues. CDR1 SQVTM and CDR2 ANQGSEA come from the germline V gene. V lost 5 bases and J lost 5; bases outside the gene matches: 11. CDR3 nucleotide sequence: TGCAGCGTTTCTTCCAGCGGGGGGGCGCTGGAGACCCAGTACTTC. Translation gives CSVSSSGGALETQYF.

The V gene is TRBV7-9, the J gene TRBJ2-3; 8 bases align to TRBD1. The CDR3 has 15 residues. The germline CDR1 and CDR2 sequences are SEHNR and FQNEAQ (reference sequence). V gave up 4 bases and J gave up 4 bases; unmatched junction bases: 7. The CDR3 DNA reads as TGTGCCAGCAGCTCCGACAGGGGTCTACCAGATACGCAGTATTTT. This encodes CASSSDRGLPDTQYF.

The table lists this clonotype with many counts. The CDR3, as DNA: TGTGCCAGCAGCCCCTTGGGTGTACTAGCGGAGAGATCCGCCTACGAGCAGTACTTC. Amino acid sequence: CASSPLGVLAERSAYEQYF. The V and J genes are TRBV3-1 and TRBJ2-7; 8 bases map to TRBD2. V was clipped by 4 bases and J by 2 bases; unmatched bases: 19. In germline, CDR1 is LGHDT, CDR2 YNNKEL (reference sequence). This CDR3 contains 19 residues.

The chain recombines TRBV18 with TRBJ1-1, with a possible D match to TRBD1 (5 bases). This CDR3 region has 13 residues. From germline, CDR1 is KGHSH and CDR2 LQKENI. V shed 3 bases and J shed 9 bases, with 14 bases lying between them. For the CDR3, the DNA is TGTGCCAGCTCACCTGACCGGGGACGGCAAGCTTTCTTT. Translating gives CASSPDRGRQAFF.

This clonotype occurred many times. The J gene is TRBJ2-3, the V gene TRBV25-1; no clear D gene. The CDR3 sequence is 13 residues long. CDR1 is MGHDK, CDR2 SYGVNS, per germline. Trimming removed 6 bases at V and 0 bases at J, with 7 bases between. Here the CDR3 DNA reads TGTGCCAGCAGGCTAAGGAGCACAGATACGCAGTATTTT. As protein: CASRLRSTDTQYF.

This clonotype has at least ten counts. The CDR3 sequence is CASSPTGLNTEAFF. DNA for the CDR3: TGTGCCAGCAGTCCGACAGGTCTGAACACTGAAGCTTTCTTT. The rearrangement uses TRBV6-5 and TRBJ1-1; possible D gene TRBD1, 6 bases. Looked up from germline, CDR1 is MNHEY and CDR2 is SVGAGI. The length of the CDR3 is 14 residues. The V and J ends lost 5 bases and 0 bases respectively, with 10 bases between them.

The CDR3 loop is CAISDTGSYGYTF. CDR3 in DNA: TGTGCCATCAGTGACACAGGGAGCTATGGCTACACCTTC. The chain joins TRBV10-3 to TRBJ1-2; D is perhaps TRBD1 (6 bases). Per germline, CDR1 ENHRY and CDR2 SYGVKD. The CDR3 consists of 13 residues. Trimming removed 3 bases at V and 4 bases at J, with 9 bases between.

This clonotype was found a few times. In DNA, the CDR3 is TGTGCCAGCAGCTTCACTAGCTACAATGAGCAGTTCTTC. Protein: CASSFTSYNEQFF. The chain has TRBV5-6 and TRBJ2-1; possible D gene TRBD2, 5 bases. This CDR3 region has 13 residues. V was pared by 2 bases and J by 3 bases, with 6 bases between. Germline-derived CDR1 and CDR2 are SGHDT and YYEEEE.

This clonotype has ten or more counts. The rearrangement links TRBV14 to TRBJ1-2, with a tentative D call TRBD1 (5 bases). V was shortened by 3 bases and J by 8 bases, with 16 bases between the two germline ends. CDR3 length: 14 amino acids. Germline loops: CDR1 SGHDN, CDR2 FVKESK. The DNA for the CDR3 is TGTGCCAGCAGCCACGCCCGGGGACTCGGGGGCTACACCTTC. This codes for CASSHARGLGGYTF. The complete variable domain, with remaining parts taken from reference TRBV14 and TRBJ1-2, reads EAGVTQFPSHSVIEKGQTVTLRCDPISGHDNLYWYRRVMGKEIKFLLHFVKESKQDESGMPNNRFLAERTGGTYSTLKVQPAELEDSGVYFCASSHARGLGGYTFGSGTRLTVV.

The V call is TRBV5-4, the J call TRBJ1-4, with D tentatively TRBD1 (6 bases). This CDR3 has 17 amino acids. V was cut by 4 bases and J by 2 bases, with 18 bases left in between. CDR1 is SGHNT and CDR2 is YYREEE in the germline V gene (reference sequence). The CDR3 spells CASSVKSGAWTNEKLFF. CDR3 nucleotides: TGTGCCAGCAGCGTGAAATCGGGGGCCTGGACTAATGAAAAACTGTTTTTT.

The gene calls are TRBV12-3 or TRBV12-4 and TRBJ2-2; no reliable D call. CDR3 size: 15 residues. Trimming removed 5 bases at V and 3 bases at J, with 13 bases between. CDR3 residues: CASSLPQAYTGELFF. The CDR3 nucleotides are TGTGCCAGCAGTCTCCCCCAGGCCTACACCGGGGAGCTGTTTTTT.

This clonotype was seen a handful of times. For the CDR3, the DNA is TGTGCCAGCAGCTCGGACCGGGACAGCCAAGAGACCCAGTACTTC. Protein sequence: CASSSDRDSQETQYF. The rearrangement uses TRBV11-3 and TRBJ2-5; 7 bases align to TRBD1. Losses at the gene ends were 4 bases for V and 1 base for J; bases not matched to a gene: 6. The CDR3 runs to 15 residues. Germline assignment: CDR1 SGHNT and CDR2 YENEEA.

The sample holds many counts of this clonotype. The rearrangement joins TRBV27 to TRBJ1-2; 9 positions agree with TRBD1. The CDR3 length is 17 residues. CDR1 and CDR2 from the germline V gene are MNHEY and SMNVEV (reference sequence). The trim removed 0 bases at V and 7 bases at J, leaving 12 bases unmatched. DNA for the CDR3: TGTGCCAGCAGTTTATCTAGTCCCGGGACAGGGATCTCTGGCTACACCTTC. This translates into CASSLSSPGTGISGYTF.

A few counts support this clonotype. This rearrangement joins TRBV9 to TRBJ2-3; a weak D match, TRBD2 (5 bases). This CDR3 is built from 14 residues. The V end was cut by 5 bases, the J end by 4 bases, with 14 bases between. Per the germline V gene, CDR1 is SGDLS and CDR2 is YYNGEE. This chain's CDR3 is CASSVSGYSDTQYF. The CDR3 DNA sequence: TGTGCCAGCAGTGTGAGCGGCTATTCAGATACGCAGTATTTT.

The genes are TRBV28 and TRBJ2-1, with 9 bases fitting TRBD2. CDR1 MDHEN and CDR2 SYDVKM come from the germline V gene. Losses at the gene ends were 6 bases for V and 7 bases for J; bases not matched to a gene: 10. The CDR3 runs to 15 residues. Written as DNA, the CDR3 is TGTGCCAGCAGCCCCCCGGCGGGGGGGCAGAATGAGCAGTTCTTC. Protein product: CASSPPAGGQNEQFF.

In DNA form, the CDR3 reads TGTGCCAGCAGCTTATTTAATCAGCCCCAGCATTTT. This translates into CASSLFNQPQHF. The chain combines TRBV7-2 with TRBJ1-5; no clear D gene. The CDR3 length is 12 residues. Germline CDR1 reads SGHTA; CDR2 reads FQGNSA. V lost 2 bases, J lost 4 bases, and 3 bases lay in between.

This clonotype was observed a few times. The rearrangement joins TRBV29-1 to TRBJ2-3; tentatively, D is TRBD1 or TRBD2 (6 bases each). This CDR3 comprises 13 residues. Deletions cut 2 bases from V and 5 bases from J, with 11 bases between. CDR1 is SQVTM, CDR2 ANQGSEA, per germline. The CDR3: CSVERGARDTQYF. The CDR3 nucleotides read TGCAGCGTTGAAAGGGGGGCGCGAGATACGCAGTATTTT.

This clonotype was seen at least ten times. The gene calls are TRBV11-2 and TRBJ2-5; the D is unclear. The CDR3 runs 13 residues. In germline, CDR1 is SGHAT, CDR2 FQNNGV. The V and J ends lost 3 bases and 4 bases respectively, with 9 bases between them. CDR3 protein: CASSFPSLETQYF. CDR3 DNA sequence: TGTGCCAGCAGCTTTCCATCTCTAGAGACCCAGTACTTC.

This clonotype was found many times. The chain combines TRBV5-4 with TRBJ1-3; no firm D call. Germline V gene lookup returns CDR1 SGHNT and CDR2 YYREEE (reference sequence). V lost 0 bases to trimming and J lost 2 bases, with 9 bases between them. The CDR3 totals 15 residues. CDR3 coding DNA: TGTGCCAGCAGCTTGGAACAGAACACTGGAAACACCATATATTTT. Encoded protein: CASSLEQNTGNTIYF.

This rearrangement joins TRBV6-5 to TRBJ2-4; TRBD1 agrees at 7 bases. CDR3 length equals 15 residues. Germline V lookup: CDR1 MNHEY, CDR2 SVGAGI. J was trimmed by 2 bases and V by 6 bases; bases with no gene match: 7. CDR3: CASSPGQVSKNIQYF. DNA for the CDR3: TGTGCCAGCAGCCCTGGACAGGTCTCCAAAAACATTCAGTACTTC.

The chain employs TRBV5-1 and TRBJ2-7; D not certain. This CDR3 has 12 residues. Trimming left V 0 bases short and J 6 bases short, with 7 bases between. Germline V gene data show CDR1 as SGHRS and CDR2 as YFSETQ. The CDR3 loop is CASSLGHSEQYF. Here the CDR3 DNA reads TGCGCCAGCAGCTTGGGGCACTCCGAGCAGTACTTC.

This clonotype was counted only a few times. The V gene is TRBV5-4, the J gene TRBJ1-1, with 7 bases that match TRBD1. Looked up from germline, CDR1 is SGHNT and CDR2 is YYREEE (reference sequence). V dropped 4 bases and J dropped 0; count of bases not matched to a gene: 6. This CDR3 contains 15 residues. The CDR3 loop reads CASSNMGTVNTEAFF. The CDR3 DNA follows: TGTGCCAGCAGCAACATGGGGACAGTGAACACTGAAGCTTTCTTT.

This clonotype was found many times. J is TRBJ1-6 and V is TRBV7-3; possible D gene TRBD1, 6 bases. Trimming stripped 3 bases from V and 9 bases from J, with 15 bases between. Germline CDR1 and CDR2: SGHTA and FQGTGA. This CDR3 has 15 residues. CDR3: CASSFNLDSSSPLHF. The DNA of the CDR3 is TGTGCCAGCAGCTTCAATTTGGACAGTAGTTCACCCCTCCACTTT.

This clonotype was counted at least ten times. The chain is built from TRBV28 and TRBJ2-6; no clear D. This CDR3 comprises 12 residues. Germline V gene data show CDR1 as MDHEN and CDR2 as SYDVKM. In nucleotides, the CDR3 is TGTGTCGTAACCTCTGGGGCCAACGTCCTGACTTTC. This encodes CVVTSGANVLTF.

At least ten counts were recorded for this clonotype. The rearrangement links TRBV6-1 to TRBJ2-7; TRBD1 might be the D (6 bases). This CDR3 is built from 15 residues. Germline V CDR1 and CDR2: MNHNS, SASEGT. V dropped 3 bases and J dropped 0 bases, with 12 bases sitting between them. This chain's CDR3 is CASSDQQGVSYEQYF. In nucleotides, the CDR3 is TGTGCCAGCAGTGACCAACAGGGCGTCTCCTACGAGCAGTACTTC.

CDR3 DNA sequence: TGTGCCAGCAGCTTCACTAGCGGGGTGGGCGAGACCCAGTACTTC. Its protein product is CASSFTSGVGETQYF. The V call is TRBV11-2, the J call TRBJ2-5; 10 nucleotides match TRBD2. Germline V lookup: CDR1 SGHAT, CDR2 FQNNGV. V shed 3 bases, J shed 5 bases, and the junction held 6 bases outside the gene matches. The CDR3 has 15 amino acids.